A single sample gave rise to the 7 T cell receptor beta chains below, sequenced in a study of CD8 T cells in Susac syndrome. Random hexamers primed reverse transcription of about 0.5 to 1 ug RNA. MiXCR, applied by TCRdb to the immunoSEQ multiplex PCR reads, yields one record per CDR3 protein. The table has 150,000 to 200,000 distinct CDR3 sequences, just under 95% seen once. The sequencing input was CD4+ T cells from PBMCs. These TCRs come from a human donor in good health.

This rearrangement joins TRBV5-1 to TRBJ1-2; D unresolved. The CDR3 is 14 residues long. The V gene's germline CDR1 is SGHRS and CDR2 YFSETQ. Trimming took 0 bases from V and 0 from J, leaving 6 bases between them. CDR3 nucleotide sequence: TGCGCCAGCAGCTTGGCAACTACTAACTATGGCTACACCTTC. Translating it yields CASSLATTNYGYTF. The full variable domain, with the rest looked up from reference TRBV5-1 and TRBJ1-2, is KAGVTQTPRYLIKTRGQQVTLSCSPISGHRSVSWYQQTPGQGLQFLFEYFSETQRNKGNFPGRFSGRQFSNSRSEMNVSTLELGDSALYLCASSLATTNYGYTFGSGTRLTVV.

The CDR3 DNA reads TGTGCCAGCAGTTCCCCGGCTAGCGGGGCGGAAGCCGGTGAGCAGTTCTTC. Translating it yields CASSSPASGAEAGEQFF. The genes are TRBV6-5 and TRBJ2-1; 9 positions agree with TRBD2. The CDR3 has 17 amino acids. CDR1 and CDR2 (germline): MNHEY, SVGAGI. J was trimmed by 9 bases and V by 4 bases; bases with no gene match: 16.

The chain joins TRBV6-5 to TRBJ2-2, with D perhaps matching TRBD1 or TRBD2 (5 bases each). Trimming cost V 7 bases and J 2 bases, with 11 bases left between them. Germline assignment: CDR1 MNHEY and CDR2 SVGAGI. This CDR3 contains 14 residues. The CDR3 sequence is CASTEGSNTGELFF. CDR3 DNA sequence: TGTGCCAGCACTGAGGGGTCAAACACCGGGGAGCTGTTTTTT.

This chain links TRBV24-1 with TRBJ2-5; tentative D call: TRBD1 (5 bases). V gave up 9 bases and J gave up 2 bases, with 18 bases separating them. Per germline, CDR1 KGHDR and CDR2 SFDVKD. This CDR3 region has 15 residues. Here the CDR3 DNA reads TGTGCCACCGGTTCTGTTTATACAGGTCAAGAGACCCAGTACTTC. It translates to CATGSVYTGQETQYF.

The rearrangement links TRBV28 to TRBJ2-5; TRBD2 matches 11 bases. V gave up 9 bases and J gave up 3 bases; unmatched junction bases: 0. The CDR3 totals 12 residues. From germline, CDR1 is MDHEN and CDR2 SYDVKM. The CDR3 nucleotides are TGTGCCAGGACTAGCGGGGAAGAGACCCAGTACTTC. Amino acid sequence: CARTSGEETQYF.

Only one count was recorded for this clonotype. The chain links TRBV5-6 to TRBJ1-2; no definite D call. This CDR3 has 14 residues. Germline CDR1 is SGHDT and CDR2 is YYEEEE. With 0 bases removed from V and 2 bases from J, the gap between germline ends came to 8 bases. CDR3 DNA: TGTGCCAGCAGCTTGGATGCGGGAAACTATGGCTACACCTTC. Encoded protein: CASSLDAGNYGYTF. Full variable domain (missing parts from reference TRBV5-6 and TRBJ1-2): DAGVTQSPTHLIKTRGQQVTLRCSPKSGHDTVSWYQQALGQGPQFIFQYYEEEERQRGNFPDRFSGHQFPNYSSELNVNALLLGDSALYLCASSLDAGNYGYTFGSGTRLTVV.

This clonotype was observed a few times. The CDR3 DNA reads as TGTGCCAGCTCGAGACAGAGCTCTGGGGCCAACGTCCTGACTTTC. It codes for CASSRQSSGANVLTF. The rearrangement joins TRBV6-2 or TRBV6-3 to TRBJ2-6; weak D call: TRBD1 (5 bases). This CDR3 spans 15 amino acids. Trimming took off 8 bases at V and 0 bases at J, with 11 bases between the two ends. The germline gives CDR1 MNHEY, CDR2 SVGEGT.